What follows describes a single TCR beta chain. The CDR3 has 15 residues. CDR1 SGHRS and CDR2 YFSETQ come from the germline V gene. The V end was cut by 4 bases, the J end by 5 bases, with 17 bases between. In the original processing: Estimation of nucleated cell counts relied on the amplification of reference gene primers. Libraries were prepared by immunoSEQ multiplex PCR; TCRdb keeps only in-frame clonotypes and omits some of them. D and trimming come from the DNA, and the V and J calls and clone size come from that table. The sample includes under 250,000 clones, around 85% seen only once; the top ten take 4.5% to 5.5%. The sample belongs to a study of blood T cell repertoires in COVID-19. For the study at large: Acute and convalescent COVID-19 samples came from the United States, Italy and Spain. PBMCs, B-cell-depleted T cells, or T cells provided the cDNA or gDNA that made up the material.

Seattle cases were enrolled at active infection and followed longitudinally. What was sequenced was peripheral blood. The chain employs TRBV5-1 and TRBJ2-3; D is possibly TRBD2 (6 bases). This TCR was sampled from a man in his fifties or sixties with COVID-19, enrolled during active disease. CDR3 DNA: TGCGCCAGCAGCACCTCCGGGACCGGGGGAGATACGCAGTATTTT. Translating it yields CASSTSGTGGDTQYF.